The 2 T cell receptor beta chains below all came from one sample that was sequenced in a study of beta chain features in type 1 diabetes. General study findings and limits: TCRB CDR3s were moderately but significantly shorter in Type 1 diabetes patients in all four CD4+ subsets.

As every portion of the isolated RNA was reverse transcribed, the sequencing read expressed TCRB transcripts. Profiled with immunoSEQ multiplex PCR; TCRdb holds only in-frame clones, not every one. Of some 250,000 clones in the sample, roughly a tenth were seen once. No antigen is known for these receptors. The sequencing input was naive CD4+ T cells from blood. The receptor source for this set is a man aged 30-40 years with type 1 diabetes.

This clone was counted only a few times. This chain connects TRBV4-2 to TRBJ2-3, with 11 nucleotides matching TRBD2. CDR3 length: 16 amino acids. In germline, CDR1 is LGHNA, CDR2 YNFKEQ. The ends lost 0 bases at V and 5 bases at J; junction bases unmatched: 4. The CDR3 bases are TGTGCCAGCAGCCAAGAGGCTAGCGGGGGGTTAGATACGCAGTATTTT. Its protein product is CASSQEASGGLDTQYF.

This clone was counted between two and nine times. V gene TRBV4-3 combines with J gene TRBJ1-4; D remains ambiguous. V lost 0 bases and J lost 0, with 11 bases in between. Germline CDR1 and CDR2: LGHNA and YSLEER. The CDR3 extends over 17 amino acids. The CDR3 spells CASSQDGREATNEKLFF. CDR3 nucleotide sequence: TGCGCCAGCAGCCAAGATGGGAGGGAGGCAACTAATGAAAAACTGTTTTTT.